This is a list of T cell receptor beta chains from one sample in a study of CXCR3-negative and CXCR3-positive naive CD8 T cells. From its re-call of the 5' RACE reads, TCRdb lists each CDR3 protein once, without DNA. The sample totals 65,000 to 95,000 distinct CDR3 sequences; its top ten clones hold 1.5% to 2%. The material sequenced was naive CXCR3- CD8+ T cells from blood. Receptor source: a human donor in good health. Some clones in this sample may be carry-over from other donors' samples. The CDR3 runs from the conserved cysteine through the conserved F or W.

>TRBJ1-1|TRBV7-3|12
CASSLMSGEAFF
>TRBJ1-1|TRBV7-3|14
CASSPGGGYTEAFF
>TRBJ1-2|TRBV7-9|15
CASSDPRTANYGYTF
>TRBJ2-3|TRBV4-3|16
CASSQDRATRGDTQYF
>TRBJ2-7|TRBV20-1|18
CSARGDGTSGASLYEQYF
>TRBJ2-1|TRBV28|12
CASSPPLDEQFF
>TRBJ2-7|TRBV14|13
CASRPGGHYEQYF
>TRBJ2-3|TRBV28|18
CASSTTGPSGRAADTQYF
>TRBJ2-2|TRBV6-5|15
CASSYGQGWTGELFF
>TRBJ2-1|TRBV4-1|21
CASSQDAGLLAGGPEDNEQFF